The 11 T cell receptor beta chains below were found in one sample sequenced in a study of T-cell memory formation after mild COVID-19. TCRdb called the 5' RACE reads again in MiXCR, with one record for every CDR3 protein. This table has about 200,000 distinct CDR3 sequences, more than 15% appearing once. The sample comprised PBMCs or a T cell subset sorted from them (not recorded which). Receptors originate from an adult woman who had mild COVID-19 (a few samples of this study predate the infection). Cell type and time point are not known.

The table lists this clonotype with a few counts. The gene calls are TRBV19 and TRBJ2-2, with 8 bases matching TRBD1. V dropped 6 bases and J dropped 5; count of bases not matched to a gene: 11. Germline V CDR1 and CDR2: LNHDA, SQIVND (reference sequence). There are 16 residues in the CDR3. CDR3 nucleotides: TGTGCCAGTAGCCCAAGGAGGACAGGGTTGACCGGGGAGCTGTTTTTT. Protein: CASSPRRTGLTGELFF.

This clonotype was seen a few times. The chain is built from TRBV7-2 and TRBJ2-7; TRBD1 aligns across 8 bases. V lost 8 bases and J lost 3; bases outside the gene matches: 9. Germline V gene data show CDR1 as SGHTA and CDR2 as FQGNSA. CDR3 length: 14 residues. The chain's CDR3 is CASPRTGLIYEQYF. Written as DNA, the CDR3 is TGTGCCAGCCCCCGGACAGGGTTAATCTACGAGCAGTACTTC. Full variable domain (missing parts from reference TRBV7-2 and TRBJ2-7): GAGVSQSPSNKVTEKGKDVELRCDPISGHTALYWYRQSLGQGLEFLIYFQGNSAPDKSGLPSDRFSAERTGGSVSTLTIQRTQQEDSAVYLCASPRTGLIYEQYFGPGTRLTVT.

The V and J genes are TRBV6-6 and TRBJ1-5; TRBD1 is a possible D gene (5 bases). Germline V gene lookup returns CDR1 MNHNY and CDR2 SVGAGI (reference sequence). The CDR3 is 14 amino acids. V lost 6 bases and J 3 bases, leaving 12 bases between the germline ends. The CDR3 loop is CASRLDRDNQPQHF. DNA of the CDR3: TGTGCCAGCAGACTAGACAGAGACAATCAGCCCCAGCATTTT.

The chain combines TRBV6-2 or TRBV6-3 with TRBJ2-5; D unclear. Germline loops: CDR1 MNHEY, CDR2 SVGEGT. The CDR3 spans 15 residues. Trimming stripped 2 bases from V and 4 bases from J, with 14 bases between. The CDR3 here is CASSYPRRNLETQYF. The CDR3 nucleotides are TGTGCCAGCAGTTACCCCCGCAGGAACTTAGAGACCCAGTACTTC.

The chain has TRBV3-1 and TRBJ2-3; 12 bases agree with TRBD2. Germline CDR1 LGHDT, CDR2 YNNKEL (reference sequence). The CDR3 is 19 residues long. The V and J ends lost 3 bases and 0 bases, in that order; junction bases with no gene match: 10. CDR3 amino acids: CASSQDIRGLAGSTDTQYF. The CDR3 DNA is TGTGCCAGCAGCCAGGACATTCGAGGACTAGCGGGAAGCACAGATACGCAGTATTTT.

J is TRBJ2-1 and V is TRBV30; D gene ambiguous. V lost 3 bases and J lost 4, with 13 bases in between. The germline V gene encodes CDR1 GTSNPN and CDR2 SVGIG (reference sequence). The CDR3 is made up of 14 amino acids. The CDR3 nucleotides read TGTGCCTGGAGACCGATCGACAAGTACAATGAGCAGTTCTTC. Amino acid sequence: CAWRPIDKYNEQFF.

The chain joins TRBV5-1 to TRBJ2-2, with D perhaps TRBD1 (6 bases). Germline V gives CDR1 SGHRS, CDR2 YFSETQ. This CDR3 is built from 15 residues. V gave up 5 bases and J gave up 4 bases, with 15 bases separating them. The CDR3 region has the DNA TGCGCCAGCAGTCTAGGGAAGACAGGCACCGGGGAGCTGTTTTTT. It is translated as CASSLGKTGTGELFF.

This clonotype was detected a few times. The CDR3 DNA is TGTGCCACCGCGCTAAGGACTAGCGCTTACAATGAGCAGTTCTTC. Translated: CATALRTSAYNEQFF. The chain recombines TRBV24-1 with TRBJ2-1; 9 positions agree with TRBD2. The junction had 9 bases not matched to a gene; V was cut back by 9 bases and J by 4 bases. The CDR3 has 15 amino acids. Germline CDR1 is KGHDR and CDR2 is SFDVKD.

V usage is TRBV9 and J usage is TRBJ2-1; the D is unclear. V was trimmed by 1 base and J by 5 bases, leaving 13 bases between them. This CDR3 contains 15 residues. Germline loops: CDR1 SGDLS, CDR2 YYNGEE. CDR3 loop: CASSVSPTANNEQFF. The CDR3 nucleotides are TGTGCCAGCAGCGTATCTCCTACAGCCAACAATGAGCAGTTCTTC.

Ten or more counts support this clonotype. The chain employs TRBV12-3 or TRBV12-4 and TRBJ2-1; D uncertain. V was clipped by 7 bases and J by 0 bases, with 16 bases between them. The CDR3 has 16 amino acids. The CDR3 here is CASTLDSTGSYNEQFF. The CDR3 nucleotides read TGTGCCAGCACCCTAGACTCCACGGGCTCCTACAATGAGCAGTTCTTC.

In this sample, this clonotype turned up a few times. Its ends do not fully match the called genes, so a read error is possible. The genes are TRBV6-2 or TRBV6-3 and TRBJ2-7; 8 positions agree with TRBD1. Germline V lookup: CDR1 MNHEY, CDR2 SVGEGT. The CDR3 length is 15 residues. CDR3 region: CASRYRGFGSYEQYF. The DNA for the CDR3 is TGTGCCAGCCGTTACAGGGGGTTTGGATCCTACGAGCAGTACTTC.